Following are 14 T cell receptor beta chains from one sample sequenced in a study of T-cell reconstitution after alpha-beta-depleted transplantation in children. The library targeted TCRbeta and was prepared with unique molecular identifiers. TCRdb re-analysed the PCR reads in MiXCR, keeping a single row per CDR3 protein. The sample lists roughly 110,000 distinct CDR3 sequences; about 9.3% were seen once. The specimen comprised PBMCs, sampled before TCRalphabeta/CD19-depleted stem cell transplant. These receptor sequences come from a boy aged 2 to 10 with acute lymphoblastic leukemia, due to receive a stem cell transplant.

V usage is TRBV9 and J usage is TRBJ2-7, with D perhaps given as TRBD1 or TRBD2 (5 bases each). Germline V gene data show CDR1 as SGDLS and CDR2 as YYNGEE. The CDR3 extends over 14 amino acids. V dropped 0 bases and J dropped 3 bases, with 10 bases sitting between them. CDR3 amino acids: CASSVAGSDYEQYF. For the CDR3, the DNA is TGTGCCAGCAGCGTAGCAGGGAGTGACTACGAGCAGTACTTC.

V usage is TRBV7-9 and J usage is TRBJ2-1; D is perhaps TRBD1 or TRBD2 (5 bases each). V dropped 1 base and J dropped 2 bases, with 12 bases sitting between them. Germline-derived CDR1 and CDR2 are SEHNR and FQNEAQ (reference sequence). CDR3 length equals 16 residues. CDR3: CASSLGGGVAYNEQFF. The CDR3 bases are TGTGCCAGCAGCTTAGGTGGGGGAGTTGCCTACAATGAGCAGTTCTTC.

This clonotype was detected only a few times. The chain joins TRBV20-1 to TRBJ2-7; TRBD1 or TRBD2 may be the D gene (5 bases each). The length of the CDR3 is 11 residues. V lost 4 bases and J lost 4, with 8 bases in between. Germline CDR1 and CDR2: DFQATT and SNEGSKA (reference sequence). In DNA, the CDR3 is TGCAGTGCTAAGAGGGGTTACGAGCAGTACTTC. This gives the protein CSAKRGYEQYF.

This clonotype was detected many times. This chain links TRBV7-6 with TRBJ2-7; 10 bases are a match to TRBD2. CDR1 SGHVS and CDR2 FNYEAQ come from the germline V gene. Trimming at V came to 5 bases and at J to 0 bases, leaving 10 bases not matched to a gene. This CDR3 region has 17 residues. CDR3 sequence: CASSRTSGVPLSYEQYF. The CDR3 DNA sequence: TGTGCCAGCAGCCGAACTAGCGGGGTCCCCCTCTCCTACGAGCAGTACTTC.

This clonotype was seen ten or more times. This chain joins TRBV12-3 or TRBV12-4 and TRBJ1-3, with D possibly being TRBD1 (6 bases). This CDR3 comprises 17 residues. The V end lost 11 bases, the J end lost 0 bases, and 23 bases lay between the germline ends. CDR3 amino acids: CAYIDWGDNSSGNTIYF. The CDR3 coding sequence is TGTGCCTATATTGATTGGGGGGACAACAGCTCTGGAAACACCATATATTTT.

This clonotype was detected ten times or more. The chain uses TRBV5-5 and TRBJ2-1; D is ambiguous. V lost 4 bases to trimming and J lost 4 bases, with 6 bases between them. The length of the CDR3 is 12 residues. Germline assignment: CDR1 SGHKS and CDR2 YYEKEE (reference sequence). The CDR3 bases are TGTGCCAGCAGCGTTAGATACAATGAGCAGTTCTTC. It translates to CASSVRYNEQFF.

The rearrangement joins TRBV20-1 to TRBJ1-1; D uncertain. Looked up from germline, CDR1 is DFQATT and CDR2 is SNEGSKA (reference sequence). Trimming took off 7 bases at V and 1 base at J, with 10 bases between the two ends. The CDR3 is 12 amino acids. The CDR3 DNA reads TGCAGTGTAAAGCAAGCGAACACTGAAGCTTTCTTT. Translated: CSVKQANTEAFF.

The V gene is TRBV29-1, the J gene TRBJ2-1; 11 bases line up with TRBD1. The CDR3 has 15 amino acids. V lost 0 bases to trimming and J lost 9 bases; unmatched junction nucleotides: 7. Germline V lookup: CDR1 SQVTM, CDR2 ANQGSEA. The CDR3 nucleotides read TGCAGCGTTGAAGATCCGGACAGGGGGCAGTTTGAGCAGTTCTTC. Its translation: CSVEDPDRGQFEQFF.

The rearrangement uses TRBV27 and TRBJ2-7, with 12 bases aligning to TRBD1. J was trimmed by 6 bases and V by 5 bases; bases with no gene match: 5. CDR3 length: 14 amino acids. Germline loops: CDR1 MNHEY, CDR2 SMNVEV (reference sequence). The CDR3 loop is CASSGTGGIGEQYF. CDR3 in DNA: TGTGCCAGCAGTGGGACAGGGGGCATTGGCGAGCAGTACTTC.

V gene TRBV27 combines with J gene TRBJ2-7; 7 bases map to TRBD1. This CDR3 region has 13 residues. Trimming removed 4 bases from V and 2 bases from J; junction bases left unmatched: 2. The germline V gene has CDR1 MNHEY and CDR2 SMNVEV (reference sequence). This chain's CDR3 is CASSSTGTYEQYF. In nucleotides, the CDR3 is TGTGCCAGCAGTTCGACAGGGACCTACGAGCAGTACTTC.

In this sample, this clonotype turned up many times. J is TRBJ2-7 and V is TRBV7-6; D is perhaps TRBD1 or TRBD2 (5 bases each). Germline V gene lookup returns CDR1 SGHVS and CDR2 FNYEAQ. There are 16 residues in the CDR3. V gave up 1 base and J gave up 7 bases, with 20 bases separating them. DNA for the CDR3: TGTGCCAGCAGCTTAGGTCCGTCGGGACCGGTTCGTGAGCAGTACTTC. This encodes CASSLGPSGPVREQYF.

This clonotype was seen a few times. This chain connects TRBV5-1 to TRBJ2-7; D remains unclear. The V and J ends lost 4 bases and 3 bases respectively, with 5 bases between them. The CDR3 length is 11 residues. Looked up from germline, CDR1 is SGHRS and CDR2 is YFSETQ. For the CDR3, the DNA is TGCGCCAGCAGCGATAACTACGAGCAGTACTTC. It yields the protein CASSDNYEQYF.

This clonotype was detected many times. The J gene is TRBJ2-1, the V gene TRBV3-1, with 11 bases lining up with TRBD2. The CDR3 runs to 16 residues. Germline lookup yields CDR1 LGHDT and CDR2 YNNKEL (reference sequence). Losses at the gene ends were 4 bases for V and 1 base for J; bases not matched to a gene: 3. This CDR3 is CASSRRTSGSYNEQFF. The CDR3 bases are TGTGCCAGCAGCCGACGGACTAGCGGGTCCTACAATGAGCAGTTCTTC.

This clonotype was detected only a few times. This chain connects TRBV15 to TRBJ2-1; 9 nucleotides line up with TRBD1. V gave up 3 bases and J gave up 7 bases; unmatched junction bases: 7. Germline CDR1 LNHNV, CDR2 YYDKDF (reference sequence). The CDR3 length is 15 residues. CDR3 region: CATSSLGTGRNEQFF. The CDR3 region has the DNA TGTGCCACCAGCAGCCTCGGGACAGGGCGTAATGAGCAGTTCTTC. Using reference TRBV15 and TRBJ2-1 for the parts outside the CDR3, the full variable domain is DAMVIQNPRYQVTQFGKPVTLSCSQTLNHNVMYWYQQKSSQAPKLLFHYYDKDFNNEADTPDNFQSRRPNTSFCFLDIRSPGLGDTAMYLCATSSLGTGRNEQFFGPGTRLTVL.